This note documents a single T cell receptor (beta chain) sequence. As yet, its antigen is unknown. The record originates from a study of post-analysis software for immune sequencing data. Background on the study: Included among the disease courses, which were recorded for the cohort, were relapsing-remitting, secondary progressive and progressive-relapsing multiple sclerosis.

Findings and caveats of the study: Batch-mates among the samples co-clustered strongly by F measure. Patients carried a handful of TRBV segments more frequently than controls did, and TRBV5-6, TRBV5-1 and TRBV20-1 were among them.

V was clipped by 0 bases and J by 6 bases, with 6 bases between them. The CDR3 totals 13 residues. CDR1 is LNHDA, CDR2 SQIVND, per germline (reference sequence). Sequencing libraries made from TCR beta cDNA carried unique molecular identifiers. There were about 1 to 10 million T cells, and 450,000 to 550,000 cDNA molecules came from them. TCRdb recomputed calls from the PCR reads with MiXCR, one row per CDR3 protein. The sample includes hundreds of thousands of distinct CDR3 sequences, less than 45% of them seen just once. The TCR was taken from a girl aged 10 to 17 with multiple sclerosis. The sample comprised blood. V is TRBV19 and J is TRBJ1-5; D unclear. In DNA, the CDR3 is TGTGCCAGTAGTATAGATTGGGGTCAGCCCCAGCATTTT. Translation: CASSIDWGQPQHF.